Below are 26 T cell receptor beta chains sequenced from a single sample in a study of PD-1 blockade in classical Hodgkin lymphoma. Each patient relapsed following autologous stem cell transplantation, and prior brentuximab vedotin exposure differed. Thawed PBMCs yielded CD4+ T cells through magnetic negative selection. The assay was immunoSEQ multiplex PCR, and TCRdb's table has in-frame clones only and misses some. The sample lists about 7,100 clones, more than 65% occurring once. The starting material was CD4+ T cells from blood, obtained at baseline. The origin of the receptors is a human donor with classical Hodgkin lymphoma.

This chain links TRBV28 with TRBJ2-1, with unresolved D. Trimming took 5 bases from V and 5 from J, leaving 13 bases between them. The CDR3 has 14 amino acids. Germline assignment: CDR1 MDHEN and CDR2 SYDVKM. The CDR3 loop is CASSLLGRHNEQFF. The CDR3 nucleotides are TGTGCCAGCAGTCTCTTAGGGCGCCACAATGAGCAGTTCTTC.

This chain uses TRBV2 with TRBJ2-5; 9 bases map to TRBD1. This CDR3 has 15 residues. Germline-derived CDR1 and CDR2 are SNHLY and FYNNEI. Unmatched junction bases numbered 7, after V lost 6 bases and J lost 2 bases. The CDR3 sequence is CASRKTGGHQETQYF. CDR3 DNA: TGTGCCAGCAGGAAGACAGGGGGTCATCAAGAGACCCAGTACTTC.

This clone turned up a few times. The V and J genes are TRBV6-5 and TRBJ1-6, with D tentatively TRBD1 (6 bases). This CDR3 has 15 residues. Germline assignment: CDR1 MNHEY and CDR2 SVGAGI. V lost 6 bases and J lost 7, with 16 bases in between. CDR3 coding DNA: TGTGCCAGCAGACCTACATGGGGACAAAATTCACCCCTCCACTTT. The encoded protein is CASRPTWGQNSPLHF.

The chain employs TRBV18 and TRBJ2-7, with D tentatively TRBD1 (5 bases). The V end lost 2 bases, the J end lost 2 bases, and 13 bases lay between the germline ends. This CDR3 contains 15 residues. Germline CDR1 and CDR2: KGHSH and LQKENI. CDR3 sequence reads: CASSPWAGKAYEQYF. CDR3 sequence (DNA): TGTGCCAGCTCACCATGGGCAGGGAAAGCCTACGAGCAGTACTTC.

A single count supports this clone. The rearrangement links TRBV7-4 to TRBJ1-6; D is unresolved. The V gene's germline CDR1 is SGHVT and CDR2 SQSDAQ. Trimming removed 5 bases at V and 8 bases at J, with 7 bases between. This CDR3 comprises 12 residues. CDR3 in DNA: TGTGCCAGCAGCGGACTGGATTCACCCCTCCACTTT. It codes for CASSGLDSPLHF.

The chain joins TRBV15 to TRBJ1-5; 7 bases fit TRBD1. Germline V gives CDR1 LNHNV, CDR2 YYDKDF (reference sequence). J was trimmed by 4 bases and V by 5 bases; bases with no gene match: 5. The CDR3 loop spans 14 amino acids. In nucleotides, the CDR3 is TGTGCCACCAGCGCCGGGACAGAGAATCAGCCCCAGCATTTT. This translates into CATSAGTENQPQHF. The complete variable domain, with remaining parts taken from reference TRBV15 and TRBJ1-5, reads DAMVIQNPRYQVTQFGKPVTLSCSQTLNHNVMYWYQQKSSQAPKLLFHYYDKDFNNEADTPDNFQSRRPNTSFCFLDIRSPGLGDTAMYLCATSAGTENQPQHFGDGTRLSIL.

The chain has TRBV15 and TRBJ2-7; D is unresolved. The CDR3 loop spans 14 amino acids. In germline, CDR1 is LNHNV, CDR2 YYDKDF (reference sequence). V lost 0 bases, J lost 4 bases, and 10 bases lay in between. The CDR3 loop reads CATSREVLGYEQYF. CDR3 DNA: TGTGCCACCAGCAGAGAAGTATTAGGGTACGAGCAGTACTTC.

The V call is TRBV5-1, the J call TRBJ2-7, with 12 positions matching TRBD2. CDR1 and CDR2 from the germline V gene are SGHRS and YFSETQ. J gave up 5 bases and V 4 bases, and 4 bases lay outside the gene matches. CDR3 length: 14 amino acids. This CDR3 is CASSLRLAGDEQYF. CDR3 in DNA: TGCGCCAGCAGCCTTCGACTAGCGGGGGACGAGCAGTACTTC.

The V and J genes are TRBV27 and TRBJ1-1; the D is unclear. There are 13 residues in the CDR3. V gave up 2 bases and J gave up 6 bases, with 10 bases separating them. Germline CDR1 and CDR2: MNHEY and SMNVEV (reference sequence). CDR3 nucleotides: TGTGCCAGCAGTTTAATTCCGCGGGCTGAAGCTTTCTTT. Translation gives CASSLIPRAEAFF.

The chain carries TRBV6-5 and TRBJ2-2; tentative D call: TRBD1 (6 bases). Per the germline V gene, CDR1 is MNHEY and CDR2 is SVGAGI. This CDR3 comprises 14 residues. The V end lost 11 bases, the J end lost 5 bases, and 18 bases lay between the germline ends. CDR3 sequence reads: CAVQSGTHTGELFF. DNA of the CDR3: TGTGCCGTTCAATCCGGGACACATACCGGGGAGCTGTTTTTT.

V gene TRBV14 combines with J gene TRBJ1-2; 7 bases map to TRBD1. The CDR3 runs 13 residues. J gave up 3 bases and V 4 bases, and 2 bases lay outside the gene matches. Germline assignment: CDR1 SGHDN and CDR2 FVKESK. CDR3 nucleotides: TGTGCCAGCAGCCGGACAGGAGACTATGGCTACACCTTC. It codes for CASSRTGDYGYTF.

The chain links TRBV2 to TRBJ2-5; no reliable D call. Trimming removed 4 bases from V and 2 bases from J, with 8 bases in between. The germline V gene has CDR1 SNHLY and CDR2 FYNNEI. This CDR3 comprises 13 residues. DNA for the CDR3: TGTGCCAGCAGTGCCGGTGAACAAGAGACCCAGTACTTC. This codes for CASSAGEQETQYF.

The gene calls are TRBV19 and TRBJ2-2; D perhaps matches TRBD2 (6 bases). The CDR3 is 16 amino acids. Per germline, CDR1 LNHDA and CDR2 SQIVND (reference sequence). Deletions cut 11 bases from V and 3 bases from J, with 22 bases between. In DNA, the CDR3 is TGTGCCTCTGGGCTCTGGCTAGCGTGGGACACCGGGGAGCTGTTTTTT. Its translation is CASGLWLAWDTGELFF. The variable domain in full, with the rest retrieved from reference TRBV19 and TRBJ2-2, is DGGITQSPKYLFRKEGQNVTLSCEQNLNHDAMYWYRQDPGQGLRLIYYSQIVNDFQKGDIAEGYSVSREKKESFPLTVTSAQKNPTAFYLCASGLWLAWDTGELFFGEGSRLTVL.

This chain uses TRBV7-2 with TRBJ1-1, with D possibly TRBD1 on 6 matching bases. Germline assignment: CDR1 SGHTA and CDR2 FQGNSA. There are 14 residues in the CDR3. The V end was cut by 2 bases, the J end by 5 bases, with 12 bases between. The CDR3 here is CASSLKQGRTEAFF. CDR3 bases: TGTGCCAGCAGCTTAAAACAGGGACGGACTGAAGCTTTCTTT.

The chain carries TRBV4-3 and TRBJ2-1; the match to TRBD2 covers 11 bases. V lost 3 bases and J lost 2; bases outside the gene matches: 9. Germline values: CDR1 LGHNA, CDR2 YSLEER. The CDR3 sequence is 18 residues long. CDR3 nucleotide sequence: TGCGCCAGCAGCCACCTAGCGGGAGGCCCTAAAACCTACAATGAGCAGTTCTTC. Its translation: CASSHLAGGPKTYNEQFF.

The gene calls are TRBV5-1 and TRBJ1-3, with a possible D match to TRBD1 (6 bases). The CDR3 totals 16 residues. Per germline, CDR1 SGHRS and CDR2 YFSETQ. Between the trimmed V and J ends, which lost 4 bases and 2 bases, there was a span of 16 bases. CDR3 bases: TGCGCCAGCAGCCCTGGGGGGCACTTCCCTGGAAACACCATATATTTT. Its translation: CASSPGGHFPGNTIYF.

The V call is TRBV5-1, the J call TRBJ1-4; D perhaps matches TRBD1 (6 bases). V was shortened by 2 bases and J by 8 bases, with 13 bases between the two germline ends. Germline lookup yields CDR1 SGHRS and CDR2 YFSETQ. The CDR3 length is 14 residues. As DNA, the CDR3 is TGCGCCAGCAGCTTCAAGGGGGATCGGGAAAAACTGTTTTTT. Amino acids: CASSFKGDREKLFF. The full variable domain, completed using reference TRBV5-1 and TRBJ1-4, is KAGVTQTPRYLIKTRGQQVTLSCSPISGHRSVSWYQQTPGQGLQFLFEYFSETQRNKGNFPGRFSGRQFSNSRSEMNVSTLELGDSALYLCASSFKGDREKLFFGSGTQLSVL.

The chain employs TRBV5-1 and TRBJ2-7; TRBD1 might be the D (6 bases). Trimming took 3 bases from V and 6 from J, leaving 13 bases between them. The CDR3 has 13 amino acids. Germline V gene lookup returns CDR1 SGHRS and CDR2 YFSETQ. Written as DNA, the CDR3 is TGCGCCAGCAGCTCGGGGACACGGGGCGAGCAGTACTTC. It codes for CASSSGTRGEQYF. Supplemented by reference TRBV5-1 and TRBJ2-7, the full variable domain reads KAGVTQTPRYLIKTRGQQVTLSCSPISGHRSVSWYQQTPGQGLQFLFEYFSETQRNKGNFPGRFSGRQFSNSRSEMNVSTLELGDSALYLCASSSGTRGEQYFGPGTRLTVT.

The V and J genes are TRBV5-1 and TRBJ2-1; perhaps TRBD1 as D (6 bases). Germline V CDR1 and CDR2: SGHRS, YFSETQ. V shed 2 bases and J shed 3 bases, with 15 bases lying between them. This CDR3 contains 16 residues. CDR3 region: CASSLEQGAVYNEQFF. Written as DNA, the CDR3 is TGCGCCAGCAGCTTAGAACAGGGAGCAGTCTACAATGAGCAGTTCTTC.

The chain links TRBV19 to TRBJ1-6; D gene ambiguous. CDR1 and CDR2 (germline): LNHDA, SQIVND (reference sequence). The V gene lost 7 bases and the J gene lost 7 bases, with 14 bases spanning the gap. The CDR3 covers 14 residues. CDR3 amino acids: CASTGTWVNSPLHF. CDR3 bases: TGTGCCAGTACCGGAACCTGGGTAAATTCACCCCTCCACTTT.

V gene TRBV7-2 combines with J gene TRBJ2-7; the match to TRBD2 covers 8 bases. This CDR3 has 19 amino acids. Trimming took 2 bases from V and 0 from J; bases not matched to a gene: 15. CDR1 and CDR2 from the germline V gene are SGHTA and FQGNSA. CDR3 in amino acids: CASSLPNEAGGRASYEQYF. CDR3 DNA: TGTGCCAGCAGCTTACCCAACGAGGCGGGAGGCCGAGCCTCCTACGAGCAGTACTTC.

V gene TRBV11-3 combines with J gene TRBJ2-4, with a possible D match to TRBD1 (6 bases). With 5 bases removed from V and 5 bases from J, the gap between germline ends came to 13 bases. This CDR3 contains 14 residues. Germline V gives CDR1 SGHNT, CDR2 YENEEA. CDR3 nucleotides: TGTGCCAGCAGCGCACAGGGCGCCGAAAACATTCAGTACTTC. This encodes CASSAQGAENIQYF.

CDR3 in DNA: TGCGCCAGCAGCTTGGGGACAGCGAACACTGAAGCTTTCTTT. Its protein product is CASSLGTANTEAFF. The J gene is TRBJ1-1, the V gene TRBV5-1; D possibly corresponds to TRBD1 (6 bases). CDR3 length equals 14 residues. V dropped 0 bases and J dropped 1 base, with 7 bases sitting between them. The germline V gene encodes CDR1 SGHRS and CDR2 YFSETQ. The whole variable domain, filled in from reference TRBV5-1 and TRBJ1-1, reads KAGVTQTPRYLIKTRGQQVTLSCSPISGHRSVSWYQQTPGQGLQFLFEYFSETQRNKGNFPGRFSGRQFSNSRSEMNVSTLELGDSALYLCASSLGTANTEAFFGQGTRLTVV.

CDR3 coding DNA: TGTGCCAGCAGTCCCCCCTCGGGGTCAGATACGCAGTATTTT. Protein product: CASSPPSGSDTQYF. J is TRBJ2-3 and V is TRBV28; perhaps TRBD2 as D (5 bases). The CDR3 consists of 14 residues. The V gene's germline CDR1 is MDHEN and CDR2 SYDVKM. Trimming removed 5 bases from V and 4 bases from J, with 13 bases in between.

The CDR3 coding sequence is TGCGCCAGCAGCGCGACTCCGGGTGATGAGGAGCTGTTTTTT. It encodes CASSATPGDEELFF. The genes are TRBV5-1 and TRBJ2-2; D is unresolved. Germline CDR1 reads SGHRS; CDR2 reads YFSETQ. V was pared by 4 bases and J by 10 bases, with 17 bases between. This CDR3 is 14 amino acids long.

The J gene is TRBJ2-5, the V gene TRBV5-1; 10 positions agree with TRBD2. The V gene's germline CDR1 is SGHRS and CDR2 YFSETQ. The length of the CDR3 is 19 residues. The V segment lost 1 base and the J segment 4 bases; nucleotides outside the gene matches: 16. The CDR3 loop is CASSLRPVLSGRARETQYF. The DNA for the CDR3 is TGCGCCAGCAGCTTGAGGCCGGTACTGAGCGGGAGGGCGAGAGAGACCCAGTACTTC.